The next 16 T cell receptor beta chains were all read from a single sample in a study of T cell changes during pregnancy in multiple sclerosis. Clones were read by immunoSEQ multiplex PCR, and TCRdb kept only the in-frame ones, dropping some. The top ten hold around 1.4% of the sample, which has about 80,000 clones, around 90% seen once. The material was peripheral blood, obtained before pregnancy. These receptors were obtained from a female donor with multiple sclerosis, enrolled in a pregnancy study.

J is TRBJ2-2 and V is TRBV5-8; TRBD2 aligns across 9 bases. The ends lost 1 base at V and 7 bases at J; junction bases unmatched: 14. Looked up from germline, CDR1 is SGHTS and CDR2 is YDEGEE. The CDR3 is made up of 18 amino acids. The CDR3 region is CASSLRSGGRRVNGELFF. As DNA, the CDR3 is TGTGCCAGCAGCTTGCGAAGCGGGGGGCGCCGGGTTAACGGGGAGCTGTTTTTT.

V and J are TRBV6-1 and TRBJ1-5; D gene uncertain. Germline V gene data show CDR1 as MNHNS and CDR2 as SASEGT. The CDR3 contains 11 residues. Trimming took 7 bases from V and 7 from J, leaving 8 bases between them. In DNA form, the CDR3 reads TGTGCCAGCACCTCCGGGCAGCCCCAGCATTTT. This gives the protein CASTSGQPQHF.

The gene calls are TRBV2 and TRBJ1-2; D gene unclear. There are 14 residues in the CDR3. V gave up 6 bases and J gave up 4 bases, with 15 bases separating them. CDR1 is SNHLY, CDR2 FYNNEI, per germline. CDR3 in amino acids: CASRETERSYGYTF. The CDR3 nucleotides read TGTGCCAGCAGGGAGACGGAGCGGTCCTATGGCTACACCTTC.

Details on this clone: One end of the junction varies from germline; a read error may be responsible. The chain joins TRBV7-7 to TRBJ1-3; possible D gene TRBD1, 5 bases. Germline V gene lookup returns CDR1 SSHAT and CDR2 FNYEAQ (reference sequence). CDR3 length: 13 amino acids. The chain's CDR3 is CASSPQAGNTIYF. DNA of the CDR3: TGTGCTAGCAGCCCACAGGCTGGAAACACCATATATTTT.

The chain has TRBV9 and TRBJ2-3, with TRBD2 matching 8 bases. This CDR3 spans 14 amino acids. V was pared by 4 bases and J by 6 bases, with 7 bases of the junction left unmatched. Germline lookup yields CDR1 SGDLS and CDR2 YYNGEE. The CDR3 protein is CASSPSGGEDTQYF. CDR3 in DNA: TGTGCCAGCAGCCCAAGCGGGGGCGAGGATACGCAGTATTTT.

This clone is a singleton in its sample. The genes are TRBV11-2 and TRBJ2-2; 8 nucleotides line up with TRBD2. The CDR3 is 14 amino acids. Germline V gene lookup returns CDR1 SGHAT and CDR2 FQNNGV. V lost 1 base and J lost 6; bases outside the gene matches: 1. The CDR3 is CASSLAGGAGELFF. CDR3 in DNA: TGTGCCAGCAGCTTAGCGGGGGGGGCCGGGGAGCTGTTTTTT. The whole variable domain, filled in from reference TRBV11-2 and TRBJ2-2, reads EAGVAQSPRYKIIEKRQSVAFWCNPISGHATLYWYQQILGQGPKLLIQFQNNGVVDDSQLPKDRFSAERLKGVDSTLKIQPAKLEDSAVYLCASSLAGGAGELFFGEGSRLTVL.

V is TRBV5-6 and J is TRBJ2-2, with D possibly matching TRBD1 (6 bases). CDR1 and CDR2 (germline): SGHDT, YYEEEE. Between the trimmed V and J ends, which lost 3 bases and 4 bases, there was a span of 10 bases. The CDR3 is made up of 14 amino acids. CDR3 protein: CASSYGTSTGELFF. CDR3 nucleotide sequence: TGTGCCAGCAGCTACGGGACATCCACCGGGGAGCTGTTTTTT.

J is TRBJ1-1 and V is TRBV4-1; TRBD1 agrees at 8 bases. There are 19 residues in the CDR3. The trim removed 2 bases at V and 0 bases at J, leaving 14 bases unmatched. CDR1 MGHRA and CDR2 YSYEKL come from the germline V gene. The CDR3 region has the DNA TGCGCCAGCAGCCAATTCCTCCCGGGACAGGCCTACCTGAACACTGAAGCTTTCTTT. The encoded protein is CASSQFLPGQAYLNTEAFF.

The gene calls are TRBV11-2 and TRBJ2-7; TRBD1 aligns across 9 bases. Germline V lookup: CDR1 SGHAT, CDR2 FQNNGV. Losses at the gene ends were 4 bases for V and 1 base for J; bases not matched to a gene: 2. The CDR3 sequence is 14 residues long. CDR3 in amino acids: CASSSDRGSYEQYF. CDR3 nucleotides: TGTGCCAGCAGCTCGGACAGGGGATCCTACGAGCAGTACTTC.

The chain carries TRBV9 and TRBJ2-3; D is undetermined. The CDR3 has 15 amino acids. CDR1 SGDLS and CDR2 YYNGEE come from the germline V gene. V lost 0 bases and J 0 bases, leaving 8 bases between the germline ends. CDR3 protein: CASSVAHGSTDTQYF. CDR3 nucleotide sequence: TGTGCCAGCAGCGTAGCCCACGGGAGCACAGATACGCAGTATTTT.

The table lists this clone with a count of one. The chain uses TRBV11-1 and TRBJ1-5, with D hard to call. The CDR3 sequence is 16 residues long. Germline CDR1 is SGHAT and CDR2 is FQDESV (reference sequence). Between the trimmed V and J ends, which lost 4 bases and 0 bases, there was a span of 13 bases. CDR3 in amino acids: CASSSVEANSNQPQHF. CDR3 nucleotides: TGTGCCAGCAGCTCCGTCGAGGCTAATAGCAATCAGCCCCAGCATTTT.

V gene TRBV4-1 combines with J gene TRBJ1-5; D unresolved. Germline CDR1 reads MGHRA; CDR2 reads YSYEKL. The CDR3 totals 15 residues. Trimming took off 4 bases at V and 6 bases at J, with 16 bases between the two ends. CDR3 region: CASSLSGSGGQPQHF. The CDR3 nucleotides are TGCGCCAGCAGCCTCTCGGGTTCCGGTGGTCAGCCCCAGCATTTT.

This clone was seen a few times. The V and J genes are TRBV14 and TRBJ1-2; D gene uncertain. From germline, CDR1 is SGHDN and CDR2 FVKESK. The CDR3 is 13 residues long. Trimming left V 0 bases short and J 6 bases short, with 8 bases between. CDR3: CASSQEEWHGYTF. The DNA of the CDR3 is TGTGCCAGCAGCCAAGAGGAGTGGCATGGCTACACCTTC.

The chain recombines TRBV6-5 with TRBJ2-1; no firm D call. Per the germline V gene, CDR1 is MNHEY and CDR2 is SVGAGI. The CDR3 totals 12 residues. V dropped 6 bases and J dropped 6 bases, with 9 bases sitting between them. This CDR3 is CASSDSVNEQFF. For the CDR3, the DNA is TGTGCCAGCAGCGATAGTGTCAATGAGCAGTTCTTC.

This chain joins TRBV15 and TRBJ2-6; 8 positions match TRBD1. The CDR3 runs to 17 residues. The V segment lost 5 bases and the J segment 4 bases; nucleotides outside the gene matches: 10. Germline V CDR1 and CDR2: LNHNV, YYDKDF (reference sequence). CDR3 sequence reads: CATSPSGQGAGANVLTF. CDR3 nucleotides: TGTGCCACCAGCCCGTCTGGACAGGGCGCCGGGGCCAACGTCCTGACTTTC.

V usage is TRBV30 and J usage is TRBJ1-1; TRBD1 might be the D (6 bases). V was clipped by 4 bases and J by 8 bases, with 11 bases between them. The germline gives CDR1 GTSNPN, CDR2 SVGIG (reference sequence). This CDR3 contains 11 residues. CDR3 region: CAWISTGEAFF. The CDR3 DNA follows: TGTGCCTGGATTTCTACAGGGGAAGCTTTCTTT.